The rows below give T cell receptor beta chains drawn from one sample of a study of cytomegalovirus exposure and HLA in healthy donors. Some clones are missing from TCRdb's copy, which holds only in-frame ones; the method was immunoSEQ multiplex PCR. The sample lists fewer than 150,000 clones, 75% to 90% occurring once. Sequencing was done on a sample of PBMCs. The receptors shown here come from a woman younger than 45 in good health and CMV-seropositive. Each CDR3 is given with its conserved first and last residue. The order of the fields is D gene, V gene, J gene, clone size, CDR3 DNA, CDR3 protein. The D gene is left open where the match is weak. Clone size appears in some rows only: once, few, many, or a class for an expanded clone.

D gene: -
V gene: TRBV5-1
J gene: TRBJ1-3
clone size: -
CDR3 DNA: TGCGCCAGCAGCTTGAGTCCTGGGGCCAGCTTTATCTCTGGAAACACCATATATTTT
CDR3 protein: CASSLSPGASFISGNTIYF

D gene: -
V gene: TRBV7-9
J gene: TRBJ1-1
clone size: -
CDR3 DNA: TGTGCCAGCAGCCCCTCGGTCCTCCTGAACCCTGAAGCTTTCTTT
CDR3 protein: CASSPSVLLNPEAFF

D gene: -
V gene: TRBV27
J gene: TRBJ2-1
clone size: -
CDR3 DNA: TGTGCCAGCAGTTTCTTCGACTCATTTGAGCAGTTCTTC
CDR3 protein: CASSFFDSFEQFF

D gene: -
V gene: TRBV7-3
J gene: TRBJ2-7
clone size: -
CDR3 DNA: TGTGCCAGCAGCTTAAATGGCGGCTACTCCTACGAGCAGTACTTC
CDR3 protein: CASSLNGGYSYEQYF

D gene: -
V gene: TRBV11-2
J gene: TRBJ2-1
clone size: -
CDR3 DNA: TGTGCCAGCAGCTTAGGCTACCAAAATGAGCAGTTCTTC
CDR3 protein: CASSLGYQNEQFF

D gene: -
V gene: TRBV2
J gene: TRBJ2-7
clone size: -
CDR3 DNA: TGTGCCAGCAGACCCCGCTCGGACAACCCACAAAACGAGCAGTACTTC
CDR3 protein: CASRPRSDNPQNEQYF

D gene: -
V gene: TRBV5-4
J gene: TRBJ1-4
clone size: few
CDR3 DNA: TGTGCCAGCAGCTTGGCGGGAGCAACTAATGAAAAACTGTTTTTT
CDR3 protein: CASSLAGATNEKLFF

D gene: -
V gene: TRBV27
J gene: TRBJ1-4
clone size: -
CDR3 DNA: TGTGCCAGCAGTTCGCGGGGTCAAAAACTGTTTTTT
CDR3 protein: CASSSRGQKLFF

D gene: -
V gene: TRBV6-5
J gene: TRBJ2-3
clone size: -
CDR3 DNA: TGTGCCAGCAAGGGGGGCACAGATACGCAGTATTTT
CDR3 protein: CASKGGTDTQYF

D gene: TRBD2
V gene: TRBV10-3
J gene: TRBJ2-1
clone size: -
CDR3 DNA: TGTGCCATGGGGACTAGCGGGAACGGTGAGCAGTTCTTC
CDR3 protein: CAMGTSGNGEQFF

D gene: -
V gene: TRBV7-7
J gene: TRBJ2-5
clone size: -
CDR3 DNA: TGTGCCAGCAGCTTAGGGAGTGGAGAGACCCAGTACTTC
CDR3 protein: CASSLGSGETQYF

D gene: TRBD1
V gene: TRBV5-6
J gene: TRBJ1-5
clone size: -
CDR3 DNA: TGTGCCAGCAGCAAATCCGGGACAGGCGGGCAGCCCCAGCATTTT
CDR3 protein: CASSKSGTGGQPQHF

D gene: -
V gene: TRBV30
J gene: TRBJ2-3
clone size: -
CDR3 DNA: TGTGCCTGGGAGGTAGGGGGAGATACGCAGTATTTT
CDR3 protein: CAWEVGGDTQYF

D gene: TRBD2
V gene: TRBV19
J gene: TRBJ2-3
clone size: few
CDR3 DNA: TGTGCCAGTACGGGTAGCGGGAGGGAAGATACGCAGTATTTT
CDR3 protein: CASTGSGREDTQYF

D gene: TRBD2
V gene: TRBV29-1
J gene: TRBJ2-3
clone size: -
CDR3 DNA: TGCAGCCTCACTAGCGGAACAGATACGCAGTATTTT
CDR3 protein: CSLTSGTDTQYF

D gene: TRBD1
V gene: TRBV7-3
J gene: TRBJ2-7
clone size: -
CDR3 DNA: TGTGCCAGCAGCTTCCAGGGACAGGGGGACGAGCAGTACTTC
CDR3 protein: CASSFQGQGDEQYF

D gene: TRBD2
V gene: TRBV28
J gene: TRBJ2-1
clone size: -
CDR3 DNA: TGTGCCAGCAGTTCCCAACTAGCGCTACTCCGCAATGAGCAGTTCTTC
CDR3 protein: CASSSQLALLRNEQFF

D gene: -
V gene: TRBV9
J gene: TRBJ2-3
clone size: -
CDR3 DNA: TGTGCCAGCAGCGTAGAAGAGGGGGGGAGCACAGATACGCAGTATTTT
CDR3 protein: CASSVEEGGSTDTQYF

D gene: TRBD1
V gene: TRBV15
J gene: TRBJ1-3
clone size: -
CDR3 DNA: TGTGCCACCAGCAGGTCGACAGGGGTTCGAAACACCATATATTTT
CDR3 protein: CATSRSTGVRNTIYF

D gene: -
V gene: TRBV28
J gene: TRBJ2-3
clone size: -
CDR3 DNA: TGTGCCAGCAGTTTAACTGGTACGCAGTATTTT
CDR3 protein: CASSLTGTQYF

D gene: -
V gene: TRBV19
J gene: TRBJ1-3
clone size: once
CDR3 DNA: TGTGCCAGTAGTGCACAGAGAGACTCTGGAAACACCATATATTTT
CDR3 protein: CASSAQRDSGNTIYF

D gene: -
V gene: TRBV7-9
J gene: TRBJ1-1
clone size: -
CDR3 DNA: TGTGCCAGCAGCAGGGGGAACACTGAAGCTTTCTTT
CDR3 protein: CASSRGNTEAFF

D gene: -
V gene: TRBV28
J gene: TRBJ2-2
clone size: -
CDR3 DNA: TGTGCCAGCAGTTTTACCGGGGGCGGGGAGCTGTTTTTT
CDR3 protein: CASSFTGGGELFF

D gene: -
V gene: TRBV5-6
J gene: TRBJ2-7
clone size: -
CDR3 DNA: TGTGCCAGCAGCTTGGGAGACCTAAGGGGGCAGTACTTC
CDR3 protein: CASSLGDLRGQYF

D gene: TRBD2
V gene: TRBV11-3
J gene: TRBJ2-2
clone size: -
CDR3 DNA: TGTGCCAGCAGCTTCCTGGGGGGGGGTACCGGGGAGCTGTTTTTT
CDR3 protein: CASSFLGGGTGELFF

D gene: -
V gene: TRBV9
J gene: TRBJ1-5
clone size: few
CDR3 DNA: TGTGCCAGCAGCCCTCGGGAGGGGGTAGGTCAGCCCCAGCATTTT
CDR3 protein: CASSPREGVGQPQHF

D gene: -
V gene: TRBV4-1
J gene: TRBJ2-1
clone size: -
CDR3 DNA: TGCGCCAGCAGCCTCACACAGGGTAGGGATGAGCAGTTCTTC
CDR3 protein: CASSLTQGRDEQFF

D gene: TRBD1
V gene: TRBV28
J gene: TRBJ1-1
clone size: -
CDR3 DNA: TGTGCCAGCACACAGGGGGCAGGGATGAACACTGAAGCTTTCTTT
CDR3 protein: CASTQGAGMNTEAFF

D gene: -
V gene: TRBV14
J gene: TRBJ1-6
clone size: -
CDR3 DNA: TGTGCCAGCAGCCTGTACTCGACAAATTCACCCCTCCACTTT
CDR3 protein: CASSLYSTNSPLHF

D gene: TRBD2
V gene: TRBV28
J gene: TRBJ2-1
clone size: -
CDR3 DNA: TGTGCCAGCAGCGTTGCCCGGGGGGGCATCGATGAGCAGTTCTTC
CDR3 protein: CASSVARGGIDEQFF

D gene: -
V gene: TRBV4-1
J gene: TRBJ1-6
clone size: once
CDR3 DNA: TGCGCCAGCAGCCAGGCAGTCAGCTCCTATAATTCACCCCTCCACTTT
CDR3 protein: CASSQAVSSYNSPLHF

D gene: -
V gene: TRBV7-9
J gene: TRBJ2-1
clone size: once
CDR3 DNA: TGTGCCAGCAGCTTAGCAGGAGGAAAGGGCTACAATGAGCAGTTCTTC
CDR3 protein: CASSLAGGKGYNEQFF

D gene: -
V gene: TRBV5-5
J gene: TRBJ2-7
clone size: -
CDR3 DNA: TGTGCCAGCAGCACACCCATCAACGAGCAGTACTTC
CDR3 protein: CASSTPINEQYF

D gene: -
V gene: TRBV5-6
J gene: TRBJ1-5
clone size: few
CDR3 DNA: TGTGCCAGCAGCTACTCTGGGACGGGAGGCCAGCCCCAGCATTTT
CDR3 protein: CASSYSGTGGQPQHF

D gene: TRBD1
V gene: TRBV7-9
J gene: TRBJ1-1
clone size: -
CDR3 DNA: TGTGCCAGCAGCTTACCCGGACAGGGGGCGAGGACTGAAGCTTTCTTT
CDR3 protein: CASSLPGQGARTEAFF

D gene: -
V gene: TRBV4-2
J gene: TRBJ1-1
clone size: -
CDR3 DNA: TGTGCCAGCAGCCCCGCCCTGACAGCAAAGAACACTGAAGCTTTCTTT
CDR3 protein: CASSPALTAKNTEAFF

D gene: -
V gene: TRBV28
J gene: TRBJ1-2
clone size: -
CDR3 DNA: TGTGCCAGCAGTTCCCTGCTAGTTGGCTACACCTTC
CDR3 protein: CASSSLLVGYTF

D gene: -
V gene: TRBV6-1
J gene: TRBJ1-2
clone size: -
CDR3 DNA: TGTGCCAGCAGTGAAAAGGCGAGCGGGAGCTATGGCTACACCTTC
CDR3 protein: CASSEKASGSYGYTF

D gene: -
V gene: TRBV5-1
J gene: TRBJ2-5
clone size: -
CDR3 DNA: TGCGCCAGCAGCTTAGGTGCACCAGGGGAGACCCAGTACTTC
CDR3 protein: CASSLGAPGETQYF

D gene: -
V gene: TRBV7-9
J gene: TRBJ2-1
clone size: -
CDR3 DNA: TGTGCCAGCAGCTTAGGTCTGCACAACTCCTACAATGAGCAGTTCTTC
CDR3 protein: CASSLGLHNSYNEQFF

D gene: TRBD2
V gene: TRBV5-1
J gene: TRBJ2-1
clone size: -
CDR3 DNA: TGCGCCAGCAGCTTGGGGGGGGGACCCGATGAGCAGTTCTTC
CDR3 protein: CASSLGGGPDEQFF

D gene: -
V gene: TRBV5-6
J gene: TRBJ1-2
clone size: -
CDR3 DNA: TGTGCCAGCAGCTTGGGCGGGCCCCTTTATGGCTACACCTTC
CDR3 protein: CASSLGGPLYGYTF

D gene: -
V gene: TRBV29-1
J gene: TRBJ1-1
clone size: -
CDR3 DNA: TGCAGCGTTGAATACAGGGTTGGGGACACTGAAGCTTTCTTT
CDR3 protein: CSVEYRVGDTEAFF

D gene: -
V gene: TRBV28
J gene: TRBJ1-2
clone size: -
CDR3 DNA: TGTGCCAGCAGTTTTGGGGGGGGCTATGGCTACACCTTC
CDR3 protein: CASSFGGGYGYTF